Given below is one T cell receptor beta chain in context. Its antigen is unknown. These data are taken from a study of T-cell reconstitution after alpha-beta-depleted transplantation in children. The germline gives CDR1 SGHAT, CDR2 FQDESV (reference sequence). V shed 1 base, J shed 3 bases, and the junction held 11 bases outside the gene matches. The CDR3 spans 18 residues. Researchers prepared the TCRbeta library using unique molecular identifiers, the study reports. TCRdb re-called the PCR reads through MiXCR, storing one row per CDR3 protein. The sample has about 590,000 distinct CDR3 sequences, under 15% seen once. Findings and limits, study-wide: In patients about two months after transplant, alpha-beta T cells reportedly arose from several hundred expanded graft clones. A year post-transplant, T-cell counts and diversity derived mostly from newly produced T cells.

This TCR derives from a male patient between 10 and 17 years old who had a stem cell transplant for acute myeloid leukemia, so the T cells may come from the graft donor. The J gene is TRBJ2-4, the V gene TRBV11-1, with 8 bases identical to TRBD2. The starting material was PBMCs, mostly from graft donor cells, obtained 360 days after TCRalphabeta/CD19-depleted stem cell transplant. This CDR3 is CASSLVVKPGRGKNIQYF. CDR3 in DNA: TGTGCCAGCAGCTTAGTGGTAAAACCCGGGAGGGGCAAAAACATTCAGTACTTC.